The 23 T cell receptor beta chains below come from one sample, sequenced in a study of T cells after yellow fever vaccination (dated by TCRdb to about 2019). Libraries were made using 5' RACE. Instrument on record: Illumina HiSeq 2500. TCRdb itself trimmed the public reads at Q25 with fastp, ran MiXCR and retained productive beta chains. Identical CDR3 protein sequences are pooled into one entry, listed with their most common genes and DNA. This sample comprises around 360,000 distinct CDR3 sequences, 11% of them detected only once. The top ten clones comprise roughly 18% of the sample. Per the publication, the treatment or condition label means: live attenuated yellow fever vaccine strain. Here the sequenced sample was PBMCs, taken on the day of the first yellow fever vaccination. These receptor sequences come from a man aged 18 to 35 who received the YFV17D yellow fever vaccine.

The chain has TRBV24-1 and TRBJ2-5; tentatively, D is TRBD1 or TRBD2 (6 bases each). Per germline, CDR1 KGHDR and CDR2 SFDVKD. CDR3 length: 16 residues. V was clipped by 0 bases and J by 5 bases, with 15 bases between them. The CDR3 region has the DNA TGTGCCACCAGTGATTTGGGAGGAGGGGGTGGTGAGACCCAGTACTTC. This translates into CATSDLGGGGGETQYF.

V usage is TRBV4-2 and J usage is TRBJ2-3; D uncertain. Trimming shortened V by 0 bases and J by 4 bases, and 5 bases separated the two germline ends. The CDR3 sequence is 13 residues long. Germline V gene sequence: CDR1 LGHNA, CDR2 YNFKEQ. The DNA for the CDR3 is TGTGCCAGCAGCCAAGATACAGCAGATACGCAGTATTTT. Translation gives CASSQDTADTQYF.

This clonotype was found a few times. This CDR3 reads CASRLAANTGELFF. In DNA form, the CDR3 reads TGTGCCAGCAGACTAGCCGCGAACACCGGGGAGCTGTTTTTT. The rearrangement joins TRBV6-1 to TRBJ2-2; D possibly corresponds to TRBD2 (6 bases). This CDR3 region has 14 residues. Germline CDR1 MNHNS, CDR2 SASEGT. V was shortened by 6 bases and J by 0 bases, with 8 bases between the two germline ends.

This clonotype was counted a few times. The chain links TRBV5-1 to TRBJ2-1, with TRBD1 matching 9 bases. Germline assignment: CDR1 SGHRS and CDR2 YFSETQ. J was trimmed by 10 bases and V by 5 bases; bases with no gene match: 16. CDR3 length: 16 residues. The CDR3 reads CASSYPGQGLLGEQFF. The CDR3 DNA sequence: TGCGCCAGCAGTTATCCGGGACAGGGACTATTGGGGGAGCAGTTCTTC. Combining the CDR3 with reference TRBV5-1 and TRBJ2-1 gives the whole variable domain KAGVTQTPRYLIKTRGQQVTLSCSPISGHRSVSWYQQTPGQGLQFLFEYFSETQRNKGNFPGRFSGRQFSNSRSEMNVSTLELGDSALYLCASSYPGQGLLGEQFFGPGTRLTVL.

The rearrangement uses TRBV5-1 and TRBJ2-3; D is perhaps TRBD1 (6 bases). The CDR3 sequence is 16 residues long. The V and J ends lost 0 bases and 4 bases respectively, with 15 bases between them. The germline V gene has CDR1 SGHRS and CDR2 YFSETQ. The CDR3 is CASSLVQGQRADTQYF. CDR3 bases: TGCGCCAGCAGCTTGGTACAGGGCCAGAGGGCAGATACGCAGTATTTT.

The V gene is TRBV29-1, the J gene TRBJ2-5; D is unclear. Germline V CDR1 and CDR2: SQVTM, ANQGSEA. The CDR3 extends over 13 amino acids. The V end lost 2 bases, the J end lost 1 base, and 8 bases lay between the germline ends. The CDR3 DNA follows: TGCAGCGTTGAACCAGAGACCCAAGAGACCCAGTACTTC. Translated: CSVEPETQETQYF.

This clonotype was detected many times. The chain employs TRBV25-1 and TRBJ2-2, with D possibly being TRBD2 (6 bases). V was clipped by 2 bases and J by 4 bases, with 8 bases between them. The CDR3 loop spans 14 amino acids. Germline lookup yields CDR1 MGHDK and CDR2 SYGVNS. CDR3 nucleotides: TGTGCCAGCAGTGAAGGAGGGCGCACCGGGGAGCTGTTTTTT. Protein: CASSEGGRTGELFF.

A few counts support this clonotype. V and J are TRBV12-3 or TRBV12-4 and TRBJ2-2, with 9 bases aligning to TRBD1. Trimming removed 5 bases from V and 0 bases from J; junction bases left unmatched: 4. The CDR3 runs 16 residues. The CDR3 nucleotides are TGTGCCAGCAGTGGGACAGGGCTTTCGAACACCGGGGAGCTGTTTTTT. This gives the protein CASSGTGLSNTGELFF.

This clonotype was detected a few times. The V and J genes are TRBV30 and TRBJ2-1, with TRBD2 matching 12 bases. This CDR3 spans 15 amino acids. The junction had 4 bases not matched to a gene; V was cut back by 1 base and J by 6 bases. Germline V gene lookup returns CDR1 GTSNPN and CDR2 SVGIG (reference sequence). The CDR3 sequence: CAWSAGTSGFNEQFF. The CDR3 bases are TGTGCCTGGAGTGCAGGGACTAGCGGGTTCAATGAGCAGTTCTTC.

The chain couples TRBV5-6 to TRBJ2-5, with D perhaps matching TRBD2 (5 bases). The CDR3 is 14 residues long. V was pared by 0 bases and J by 5 bases, with 11 bases between. Germline-derived CDR1 and CDR2 are SGHDT and YYEEEE. CDR3 DNA: TGTGCCAGCAGCTTGGTGCCTAGCACGGAGACCCAGTACTTC. It is translated as CASSLVPSTETQYF.

The chain links TRBV6-1 to TRBJ1-6; tentatively, D is TRBD1 (5 bases). The germline CDR1 and CDR2 sequences are MNHNS and SASEGT. This CDR3 has 13 residues. The V end was cut by 6 bases, the J end by 10 bases, with 13 bases between. DNA for the CDR3: TGTGCCAGCAGCTCCCAGAGGGGATCACCCCTCCACTTT. It encodes CASSSQRGSPLHF.

This clonotype was found a few times. The V gene is TRBV7-8, the J gene TRBJ2-7; 9 nucleotides align to TRBD1. The CDR3 extends over 14 amino acids. J was trimmed by 4 bases and V by 5 bases; bases with no gene match: 6. Germline V gene data show CDR1 as SGHVS and CDR2 as FQNEAQ. The CDR3 is CASSRRTGEYEQYV. CDR3 coding DNA: TGTGCCAGCAGCCGAAGGACAGGGGAGTACGAGCAGTACGTC.

This clonotype was counted a few times. The rearrangement links TRBV4-3 to TRBJ2-7, with D possibly called TRBD1 or TRBD2 (6 bases each). CDR1 LGHNA and CDR2 YSLEER come from the germline V gene. V was shortened by 4 bases and J by 6 bases, with 22 bases between the two germline ends. This CDR3 spans 16 amino acids. In DNA, the CDR3 is TGCGCCAGCAGCCTCACACGGGGGCCCCATCCCACCGAGCAGTACGTC. This sequence encodes CASSLTRGPHPTEQYV.

Remarks on this clonotype: The junction differs from germline at one of its ends, possibly a read error. The chain carries TRBV20-1 and TRBJ2-5, with TRBD2 identical over 13 bases. CDR3 length equals 13 residues. The germline V gene encodes CDR1 DFQATT and CDR2 SNEGSKA (reference sequence). In nucleotides, the CDR3 is TGCAGTGCTCCTAGAGGGGGACTAGCGGGACAGGGCTTC. This translates into CSAPRGGLAGQGF.

The chain's CDR3 is CAISGVSNAGTDTQYF. As DNA, the CDR3 is TGTGCCATCAGTGGAGTTTCTAACGCCGGCACAGATACGCAGTATTTT. The V gene is TRBV10-3, the J gene TRBJ2-3; D gene uncertain. Germline V gives CDR1 ENHRY, CDR2 SYGVKD. The CDR3 loop spans 16 amino acids. Trimming cost V 4 bases and J 1 base, with 15 bases left between them.

This chain links TRBV25-1 with TRBJ2-1, with a weak D call TRBD2 (5 bases). The germline gives CDR1 MGHDK, CDR2 SYGVNS. Trimming left V 1 base short and J 2 bases short, with 9 bases between. The CDR3 sequence is 15 residues long. CDR3 sequence (DNA): TGTGCCAGCAGTGAATTTTCGGGGACCTACAATGAGCAGTTCTTC. It specifies CASSEFSGTYNEQFF. The whole variable domain, remainder taken from reference TRBV25-1 and TRBJ2-1, is EADIYQTPRYLVIGTGKKITLECSQTMGHDKMYWYQQDPGMELHLIHYSYGVNSTEKGDLSSESTVSRIRTEHFPLTLESARPSHTSQYLCASSEFSGTYNEQFFGPGTRLTVL.

This clonotype has a handful of counts. The chain joins TRBV10-3 to TRBJ1-2; the D is unclear. This CDR3 has 11 residues. CDR1 ENHRY and CDR2 SYGVKD come from the germline V gene. Deletions cut 4 bases from V and 6 bases from J, with 6 bases between. For the CDR3, the DNA is TGTGCCATCAGTGGGGGAAATGGCTACACCTTC. Its translation: CAISGGNGYTF.

The chain has TRBV19 and TRBJ1-4; D remains unclear. The ends were cut back, 5 bases at V and 0 bases at J, with 10 bases in the middle. The CDR3 has 15 amino acids. Germline lookup yields CDR1 LNHDA and CDR2 SQIVND (reference sequence). DNA of the CDR3: TGTGCCAGTAGTGGATACAGTGCAACTAATGAAAAACTGTTTTTT. Its protein is CASSGYSATNEKLFF.

V is TRBV15 and J is TRBJ2-5; TRBD2 matches at 7 bases. Per the germline V gene, CDR1 is LNHNV and CDR2 is YYDKDF (reference sequence). The V and J ends lost 0 bases and 7 bases, in that order; junction bases with no gene match: 14. The CDR3 runs 17 residues. CDR3 residues: CATSRETSGATFGTQYF. The CDR3 DNA reads TGTGCCACCAGCAGAGAAACGAGCGGGGCGACGTTTGGGACCCAGTACTTC.

This clonotype was detected a few times. V is TRBV9 and J is TRBJ2-7; perhaps D is TRBD1 or TRBD2 (6 bases each). Germline V CDR1 and CDR2: SGDLS, YYNGEE. Trimming shortened V by 4 bases and J by 4 bases, and 12 bases separated the two germline ends. The CDR3 sequence is 13 residues long. CDR3 in amino acids: CASSRGGWYEQYF. The CDR3 DNA is TGTGCCAGCAGCCGAGGGGGGTGGTACGAGCAGTACTTC. The variable domain in full, completed from reference TRBV9 and TRBJ2-7, reads DSGVTQTPKHLITATGQRVTLRCSPRSGDLSVYWYQQSLDQGLQFLIQYYNGEERAKGNILERFSAQQFPDLHSELNLSSLELGDSALYFCASSRGGWYEQYFGPGTRLTVT.

The chain recombines TRBV19 with TRBJ1-5; maybe TRBD1 (5 bases). Trimming stripped 2 bases from V and 1 base from J, with 6 bases between. The CDR3 spans 14 residues. The germline CDR1 and CDR2 sequences are LNHDA and SQIVND (reference sequence). The CDR3 loop is CASSITGSNQPQHF. CDR3 in DNA: TGTGCCAGTAGTATAACAGGCAGCAATCAGCCCCAGCATTTT.

This clonotype was detected only a few times. The gene calls are TRBV20-1 and TRBJ1-2; TRBD1 agrees at 8 bases. Germline CDR1 and CDR2: DFQATT and SNEGSKA (reference sequence). The ends lost 6 bases at V and 7 bases at J; junction bases unmatched: 19. This CDR3 has 16 residues. The CDR3 loop is CSARGQGKREWGGYTF. In DNA, the CDR3 is TGCAGTGCCCGCGGACAGGGCAAAAGGGAGTGGGGTGGCTACACCTTC.

V gene TRBV6-5 combines with J gene TRBJ1-2; D might be TRBD1 (5 bases). Trimming left V 2 bases short and J 3 bases short, with 13 bases between. The germline CDR1 and CDR2 sequences are MNHEY and SVGAGI. The CDR3 is 15 residues long. As DNA, the CDR3 is TGTGCCAGCAGTTACGGTCCCAGGGACGACTATGGCTACACCTTC. Protein product: CASSYGPRDDYGYTF.